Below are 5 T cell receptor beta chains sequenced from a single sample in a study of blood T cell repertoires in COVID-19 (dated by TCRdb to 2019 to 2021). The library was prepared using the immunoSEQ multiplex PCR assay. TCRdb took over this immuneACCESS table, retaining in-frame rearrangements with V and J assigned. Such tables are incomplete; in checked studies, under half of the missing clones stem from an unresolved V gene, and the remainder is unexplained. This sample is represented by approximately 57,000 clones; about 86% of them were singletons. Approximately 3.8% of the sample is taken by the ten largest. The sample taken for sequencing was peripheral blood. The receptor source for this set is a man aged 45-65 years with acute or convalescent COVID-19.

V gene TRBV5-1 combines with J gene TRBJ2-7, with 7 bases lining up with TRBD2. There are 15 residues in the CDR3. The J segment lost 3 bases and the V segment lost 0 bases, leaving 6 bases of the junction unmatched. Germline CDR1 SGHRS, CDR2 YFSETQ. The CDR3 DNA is TGCGCCAGCAGCTTGGAGGGTACTAGCGTCTACGAGCAGTACTTC. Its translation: CASSLEGTSVYEQYF.

The CDR3 DNA sequence: TGTGCCAGCAGCTTAGCCTTCAATCAGCCCCAGCATTTT. The encoded protein is CASSLAFNQPQHF. The J gene is TRBJ1-5, the V gene TRBV7-6; D remains unclear. This CDR3 comprises 13 residues. V lost 0 bases to trimming and J lost 3 bases, with 3 bases between them. Germline V gene sequence: CDR1 SGHVS, CDR2 FNYEAQ.

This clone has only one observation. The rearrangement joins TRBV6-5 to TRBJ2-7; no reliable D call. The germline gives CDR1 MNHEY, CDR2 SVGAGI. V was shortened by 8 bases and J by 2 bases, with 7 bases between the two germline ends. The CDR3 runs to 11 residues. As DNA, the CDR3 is TGTGCCAGCCAACAAGCCTACGAGCAGTACTTC. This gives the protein CASQQAYEQYF.

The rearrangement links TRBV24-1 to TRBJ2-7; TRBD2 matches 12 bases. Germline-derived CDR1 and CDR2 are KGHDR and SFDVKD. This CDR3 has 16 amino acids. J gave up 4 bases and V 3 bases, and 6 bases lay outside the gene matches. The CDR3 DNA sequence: TGTGCCACCAGTGATCGGACTAGCGGGAAGAAGTACGAGCAGTACTTC. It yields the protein CATSDRTSGKKYEQYF.

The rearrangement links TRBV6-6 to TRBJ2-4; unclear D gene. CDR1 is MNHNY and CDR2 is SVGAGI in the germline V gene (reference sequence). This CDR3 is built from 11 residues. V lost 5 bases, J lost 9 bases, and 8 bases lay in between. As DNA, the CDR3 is TGTGCCAGCAGTCTTTCCAGCATTCAGTACTTC. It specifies CASSLSSIQYF.